These T cell receptor beta chains were read from a single sample in a study of blood T cell repertoires in COVID-19. The protocol was immunoSEQ multiplex PCR, while the TCRdb copy is restricted to in-frame clones and leaves out a portion. The table has 150,000 to 250,000 clones, about 80% seen once. Source material: peripheral blood. The receptors come from a human donor with acute or convalescent COVID-19. The donor label of this sample is uncertain. Each CDR3 is given with its conserved first and last residue. A D gene is named only where the DNA matches it firmly. Size is omitted from some rows. Given values are once, few, many or a class for expanded clones.

TRBD2	TRBV7-2	15	TRBJ2-1	.	CASSSYSAGGFEQFF	TGTGCCAGCAGCTCTTACTCAGCGGGAGGTTTTGAGCAGTTCTTC
TRBD1	TRBV28	15	TRBJ1-6	.	CASSGGTGRNSPLHF	TGTGCCAGCAGTGGTGGGACAGGCAGGAATTCACCCCTCCACTTT
TRBD1	TRBV3-1/TRBV3-2	15	TRBJ1-2	.	CASSQSGQGASGYTF	TGTGCCAGCAGCCAGTCAGGACAGGGGGCAAGTGGCTACACCTTC
TRBD1	TRBV19	15	TRBJ2-7	.	CASSPGTGLPYEQYF	TGTGCCAGTAGTCCCGGGACAGGGTTACCCTACGAGCAGTACTTC
TRBD1	TRBV10-3	16	TRBJ1-1	.	CAAVRGQSPLDTEAFF	TGTGCCGCCGTTAGGGGACAGTCCCCCTTGGACACTGAAGCTTTCTTT
TRBD1	TRBV5-1	16	TRBJ1-4	.	CASSSGTGGINEKLFF	TGCGCCAGCAGCTCTGGGACAGGAGGGATTAATGAAAAACTGTTTTTT
TRBD1	TRBV5-1	15	TRBJ2-7	.	CASSPTGMGLGEQYF	TGCGCCAGCAGCCCGACAGGGATGGGCCTTGGCGAGCAGTACTTC
.	TRBV5-1	15	TRBJ1-1	.	CASSLEGSRGAEAFF	TGCGCCAGCAGCCTTGAGGGGTCCCGGGGGGCTGAAGCTTTCTTT
.	TRBV28	14	TRBJ1-2	.	CASSIGHPNYGYTF	TGTGCCAGCAGTATCGGACACCCTAACTATGGCTACACCTTC
TRBD2	TRBV5-1	14	TRBJ2-1	once	CASSLATSGSDEVF	TGCGCCAGCAGCTTGGCCACTAGCGGGAGTGATGAGGTCTTC
.	TRBV5-4	15	TRBJ2-5	.	CASSLSSTAQETQYF	TGTGCCAGCAGCTTGTCCTCGACAGCCCAAGAGACCCAGTACTTC
TRBD2	TRBV5-1	16	TRBJ2-5	.	CASSGGLAGGQETQYF	TGCGCCAGCAGCGGCGGACTAGCGGGAGGACAAGAGACCCAGTACTTC
TRBD2	TRBV6-5	12	TRBJ2-5	.	CASKGTTETQYF	TGTGCCAGCAAAGGGACTACAGAGACCCAGTACTTC
.	TRBV5-8	13	TRBJ1-1	.	CASSLGHNTEAFF	TGTGCCAGCAGCTTAGGACATAACACTGAAGCTTTCTTT
.	TRBV27	14	TRBJ2-7	few	CASSFLERAYEQYF	TGTGCCAGCAGTTTTCTGGAGAGGGCCTACGAGCAGTACTTC
.	TRBV6-5	13	TRBJ1-1	.	CASSPRHDTEAFF	TGTGCCAGCAGTCCTCGACACGACACTGAAGCTTTCTTT
.	TRBV18	12	TRBJ1-2	.	CASTTENYGYTF	TGTGCCAGCACTACCGAGAACTATGGCTACACCTTC
.	TRBV4-2	17	TRBJ2-2	.	CASSQEARGWDTGELFF	TGTGCCAGCAGCCAAGAGGCCAGGGGTTGGGACACCGGGGAGCTGTTTTTT
.	TRBV18	14	TRBJ1-1	few	CASSPDNGLTEAFF	TGTGCCAGCTCACCAGATAATGGGCTCACTGAAGCTTTCTTT
TRBD1	TRBV6-8	14	TRBJ1-4	.	CASVWARGLEKLFF	TGTGCCAGCGTATGGGCCAGGGGGCTGGAAAAACTGTTTTTT
TRBD2	TRBV3-1/TRBV3-2	15	TRBJ2-3	.	CASTRLAGGPNTQYF	TGTGCCAGCACCAGACTAGCGGGAGGGCCAAATACGCAGTATTTT
TRBD2	TRBV27	14	TRBJ2-5	.	CATKGLAVGETQYF	TGTGCCACCAAGGGACTAGCGGTTGGAGAGACCCAGTACTTC
TRBD1	TRBV10-3	15	TRBJ1-6	.	CAIRRDSKANSPLHF	TGTGCCATCAGACGGGACAGCAAAGCTAATTCACCCCTCCACTTT
TRBD2	TRBV3-1/TRBV3-2	16	TRBJ2-7	.	CASSQEASGFSYEQYF	TGTGCCAGCAGCCAAGAGGCTAGCGGATTTTCGTACGAGCAGTACTTC
TRBD1	TRBV10-3	16	TRBJ2-7	.	CAISEPDRVRAYEQYF	TGTGCCATCAGTGAGCCTGACAGGGTACGTGCCTACGAGCAGTACTTC
TRBD2	TRBV6-5	15	TRBJ2-7	.	CASNPASGSSYEQYF	TGTGCCAGCAACCCAGCTAGCGGTAGCTCCTACGAGCAGTACTTC
.	TRBV7-2	14	TRBJ2-1	.	CASSLVTGEAEQFF	TGTGCCAGCAGCTTAGTAACGGGAGAGGCTGAGCAGTTCTTC
.	TRBV5-1	17	TRBJ2-3	.	CASSLASAGRFTDTQYF	TGCGCCAGCAGCTTGGCGTCCGCGGGGAGATTCACAGATACGCAGTATTTT
.	TRBV7-2	13	TRBJ2-2	.	CASRQGHTGELFF	TGTGCCAGCAGACAGGGACACACCGGGGAGCTGTTTTTT
.	TRBV24-1	17	TRBJ2-2	.	CATSDSRTSMDTGELFF	TGTGCCACCAGTGATTCCCGAACTAGCATGGACACCGGGGAGCTGTTTTTT
.	TRBV6-5	14	TRBJ2-3	.	CASSLRQSTDTQYF	TGTGCCAGCAGCCTCCGACAGAGCACAGATACGCAGTATTTT
.	TRBV7-3	15	TRBJ2-7	.	CASSFGGTPPYEQYF	TGTGCCAGCAGCTTCGGCGGGACCCCTCCCTACGAGCAGTACTTC
TRBD2	TRBV6-5	15	TRBJ2-7	.	CASSYDPSGGGEQYF	TGTGCCAGCAGTTACGACCCCTCGGGGGGTGGCGAGCAGTACTTC
TRBD2	TRBV9	16	TRBJ2-2	.	CASSRLAGANTGELFF	TGTGCCAGCAGCAGACTAGCGGGAGCGAACACCGGGGAGCTGTTTTTT
.	TRBV11-2	13	TRBJ2-6	.	CASSFSGANVLTF	TGTGCCAGCAGCTTTAGTGGGGCCAACGTCCTGACTTTC
.	TRBV5-4	15	TRBJ2-7	.	CASSWPGVPAGEQYF	TGTGCCAGCAGCTGGCCGGGAGTCCCGGCCGGCGAGCAGTACTTC
TRBD1	TRBV6-2/TRBV6-3	15	TRBJ2-7	.	CASSYSETGVYEQYF	TGTGCCAGCAGTTACTCTGAGACAGGGGTCTACGAGCAGTACTTC
TRBD1	TRBV28	15	TRBJ2-7	few	CASSSWTGIAYEQYF	TGTGCCAGCAGTTCATGGACAGGGATCGCCTACGAGCAGTACTTC
TRBD2	TRBV7-8	14	TRBJ2-7	few	CASSFPGLVGEQYF	TGTGCCAGCAGCTTCCCGGGACTAGTCGGCGAGCAGTACTTC
TRBD1	TRBV2	14	TRBJ1-1	.	CASSEALRGTEAFF	TGTGCCAGCAGTGAAGCGCTCAGGGGGACTGAAGCTTTCTTT
.	TRBV6-1	16	TRBJ2-7	.	CASSEVGGRGVYEQYF	TGTGCCAGCAGTGAAGTAGGAGGGCGAGGAGTCTACGAGCAGTACTTC
.	TRBV7-9	14	TRBJ1-1	.	CASSLGGLGTEAFF	TGTGCCAGCAGCTTAGGAGGGTTGGGGACTGAAGCTTTCTTT
.	TRBV5-4	16	TRBJ2-3	.	CASSLAGVSSTDTQYF	TGTGCCAGCAGCTTGGCAGGGGTCTCTAGCACAGATACGCAGTATTTT
TRBD1	TRBV3-1/TRBV3-2	16	TRBJ1-5	.	CASSQGTGGLNQPQHF	TGTGCCAGCAGCCAGGGGACAGGGGGCCTCAATCAGCCCCAGCATTTT
TRBD1	TRBV5-1	14	TRBJ2-6	.	CASSPGQGANVLTF	TGCGCCAGCAGCCCGGGACAGGGTGCCAACGTCCTGACTTTC
TRBD1	TRBV28	15	TRBJ1-6	.	CASSRQGAGNSPLHF	TGTGCCAGCAGTCGCCAGGGGGCGGGGAATTCACCCCTCCACTTT
TRBD1	TRBV9	14	TRBJ2-1	.	CASTGQGSYNEQFF	TGTGCCAGTACGGGACAGGGCTCCTACAATGAGCAGTTCTTC
TRBD1	TRBV7-2	15	TRBJ1-5	few	CASSSGQGGFQPQHF	TGTGCCAGCAGCTCTGGACAGGGCGGATTTCAGCCCCAGCATTTT
.	TRBV19	12	TRBJ1-2	.	CASNKQGPGYTF	TGTGCCAGTAATAAACAGGGTCCCGGCTACACCTTC
TRBD2	TRBV24-1	17	TRBJ2-1	.	CATSDLGAGGPGNEQFF	TGTGCCACCAGTGATTTGGGAGCGGGAGGGCCGGGTAATGAGCAGTTCTTC
TRBD1	TRBV9	17	TRBJ1-3	.	CASSVDRGGRLGNTIYF	TGTGCCAGCAGCGTAGATCGAGGGGGCAGACTTGGAAACACCATATATTTT
TRBD1	TRBV5-1	16	TRBJ2-1	.	CASSPQSGTGYNEQFF	TGCGCCAGCAGCCCGCAATCCGGGACAGGGTACAATGAGCAGTTCTTC
TRBD1	TRBV2	14	TRBJ1-5	once	CASRLDRGLQPQHF	TGTGCCAGCAGGTTGGACAGGGGGCTCCAGCCCCAGCATTTT
.	TRBV18	14	TRBJ1-1	.	CASSRTDGGTEAFF	TGTGCCAGCTCACGTACAGATGGAGGCACTGAAGCTTTCTTT
.	TRBV28	11	TRBJ1-2	.	CASSQIYGYTF	TGTGCCAGCAGTCAGATCTATGGCTACACCTTC